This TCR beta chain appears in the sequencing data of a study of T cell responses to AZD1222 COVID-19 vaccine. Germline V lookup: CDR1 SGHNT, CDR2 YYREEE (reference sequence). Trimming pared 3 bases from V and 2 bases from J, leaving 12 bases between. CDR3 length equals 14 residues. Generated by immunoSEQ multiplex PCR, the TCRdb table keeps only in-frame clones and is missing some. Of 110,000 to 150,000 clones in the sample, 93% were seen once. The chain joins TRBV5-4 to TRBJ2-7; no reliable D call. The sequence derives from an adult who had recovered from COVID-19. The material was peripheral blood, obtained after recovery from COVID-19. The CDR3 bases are TGTGCCAGCAGCTCCCCACGGTGGCCCTACGAGCAGTACTTC. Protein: CASSSPRWPYEQYF.